The entry below gives a single T cell receptor beta chain sequence along with its context. Its specificity is not known. This record comes from a study of blood T cells in healthy people across ages. General study points: Higher diversity, along with more naive CD4+ cells, distinguished long-lived donors from aged donors.

It was with a sample-barcoded 5' primer and a J-beta primer mix that a second PCR of roughly 7 to 12 cycles was run. CDR3-containing paired-end reads numbered at least 2.5 million in each sample. Each CDR3 protein is one row after TCRdb ran MiXCR on the 5' RACE reads. This table has hundreds of thousands of distinct CDR3 sequences, approximately 39% appearing once. This clonotype originated in a woman aged 60-75 years in good health. The specimen sequenced was blood.

CDR3 protein: CGTSPGSSYNSPLHF. In nucleotides, the CDR3 is TGTGGGACGTCCCCTGGGAGCTCCTATAATTCACCCCTCCACTTT. This chain connects TRBV28 to TRBJ1-6, with unresolved D. The germline V gene has CDR1 MDHEN and CDR2 SYDVKM. There are 15 residues in the CDR3.